In this sample, the clone carrying this T cell receptor (beta chain) turned up a few times. In the original workflow: Researchers report that nucleated cell counts were estimated from reference gene primer amplification. The repertoire was sequenced with immunoSEQ multiplex PCR; TCRdb's copy has only in-frame clones and lacks some. Clone size and the V and J calls come from that table; the DNA yielded D and trimming. The sample has around 280,000 clones; 87% are singletons. This specimen comes from a study of blood T cell repertoires in COVID-19. Study summary: Donors in the United States, Italy and Spain gave samples during acute or convalescent COVID-19. T cells, B-cell-depleted T cells, or PBMCs supplied cDNA or gDNA.

CDR1 SGHRS and CDR2 YFSETQ come from the germline V gene. The CDR3 consists of 15 residues. V was pared by 2 bases and J by 1 base, with 9 bases between. This sequence joins TRBV5-1 and TRBJ2-2; no reliable D call. What was sequenced was peripheral blood. The sequence was obtained from a woman in her forties or fifties who had recovered from COVID-19. CDR3 coding DNA: TGCGCCAGCAGCTTAGCCACTGGGAACACCGGGGAGCTGTTTTTT. This encodes CASSLATGNTGELFF.